This entry concerns a single T cell receptor (beta chain). Its antigen is not known. The junction and the germline gene differ at one end; a read error may be behind it. CDR1 and CDR2 from the germline V gene are SGHVS and FQNEAQ. The CDR3 spans 12 residues. The data belong to a study of cytomegalovirus exposure and HLA in healthy donors. At the level of the study: A prior study identified 100 million to 130 million unique TCR beta sequences from about 180 million T cells.

Study outcomes and limitations: A few V segments could not be told apart, such as TRBV6-2 and TRBV6-3, and were left out. The sole available immune exposure information was CMV serostatus.

Unrecorded immune exposure was likely among donors, who were nominally healthy when sampled. Researchers ran the PCR with 60 Vbeta and 13 Jbeta primers. Method: immunoSEQ multiplex PCR; TCRdb's copy keeps in-frame clones and lacks some. The table shows roughly 110,000 clones, with around 75% occurring only once. The origin of this receptor is a male donor in good health and CMV-seropositive. The chain uses TRBV7-8 and TRBJ2-1, with 7 bases aligning to TRBD2. The material sequenced was PBMCs. CDR3 in DNA: TGTGCCAGCAGCTTATGGGGACTATTGCTTGTCTTC. It is translated as CASSLWGLLLVF.